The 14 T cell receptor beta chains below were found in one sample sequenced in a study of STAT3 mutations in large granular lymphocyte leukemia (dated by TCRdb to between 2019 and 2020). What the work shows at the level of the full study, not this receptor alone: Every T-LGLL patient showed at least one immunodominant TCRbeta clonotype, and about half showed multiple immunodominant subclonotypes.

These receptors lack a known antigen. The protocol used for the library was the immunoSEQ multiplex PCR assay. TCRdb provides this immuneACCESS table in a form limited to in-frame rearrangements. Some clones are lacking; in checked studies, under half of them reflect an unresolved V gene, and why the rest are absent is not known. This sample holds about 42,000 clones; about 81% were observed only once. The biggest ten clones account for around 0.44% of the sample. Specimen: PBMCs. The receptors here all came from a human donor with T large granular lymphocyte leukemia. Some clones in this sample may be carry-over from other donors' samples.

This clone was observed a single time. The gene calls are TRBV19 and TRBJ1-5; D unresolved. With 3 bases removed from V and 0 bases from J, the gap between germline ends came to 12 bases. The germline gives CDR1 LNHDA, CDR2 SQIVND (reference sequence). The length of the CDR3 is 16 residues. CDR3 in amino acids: CASSMLLAGSNQPQHF. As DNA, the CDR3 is TGTGCCAGTAGTATGTTGTTGGCGGGTAGCAATCAGCCCCAGCATTTT.

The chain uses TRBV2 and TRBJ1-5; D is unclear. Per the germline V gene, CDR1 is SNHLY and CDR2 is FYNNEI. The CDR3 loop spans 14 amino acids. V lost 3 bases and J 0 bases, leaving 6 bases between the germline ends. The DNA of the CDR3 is TGTGCCAGCAGTGAGATGGATAGCAATCAGCCCCAGCATTTT. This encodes CASSEMDSNQPQHF.

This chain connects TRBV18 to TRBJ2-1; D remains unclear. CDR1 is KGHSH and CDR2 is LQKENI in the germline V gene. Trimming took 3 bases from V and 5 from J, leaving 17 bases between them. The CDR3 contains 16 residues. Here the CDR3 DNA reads TGTGCCAGCTCACCCCTATCGGCCCGGCGAAACAATGAGCAGTTCTTC. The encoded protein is CASSPLSARRNNEQFF.

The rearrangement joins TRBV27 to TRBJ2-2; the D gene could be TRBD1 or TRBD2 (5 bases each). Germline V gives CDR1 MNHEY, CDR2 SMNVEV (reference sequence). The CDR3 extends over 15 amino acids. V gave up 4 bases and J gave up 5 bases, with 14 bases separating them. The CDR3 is CASSSPGRGTGELFF. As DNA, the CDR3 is TGTGCCAGCAGTTCTCCAGGGAGAGGTACCGGGGAGCTGTTTTTT.

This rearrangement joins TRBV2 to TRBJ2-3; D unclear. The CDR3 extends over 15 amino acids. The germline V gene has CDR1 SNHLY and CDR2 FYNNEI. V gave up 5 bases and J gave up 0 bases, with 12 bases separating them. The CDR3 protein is CASSKLVSSTDTQYF. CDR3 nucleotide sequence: TGTGCCAGCAGTAAGCTGGTTTCTAGCACAGATACGCAGTATTTT. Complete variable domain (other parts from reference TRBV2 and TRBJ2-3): EPEVTQTPSHQVTQMGQEVILRCVPISNHLYFYWYRQILGQKVEFLVSFYNNEISEKSEIFDDQFSVERPDGSNFTLKIRSTKLEDSAMYFCASSKLVSSTDTQYFGPGTRLTVL.

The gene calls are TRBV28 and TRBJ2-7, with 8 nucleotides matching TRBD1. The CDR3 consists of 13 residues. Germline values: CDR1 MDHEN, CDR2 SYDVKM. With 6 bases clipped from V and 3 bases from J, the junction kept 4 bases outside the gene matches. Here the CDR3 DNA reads TGTGCCAGCAGACGACAGGGGATCTACGAGCAGTACTTC. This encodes CASRRQGIYEQYF.

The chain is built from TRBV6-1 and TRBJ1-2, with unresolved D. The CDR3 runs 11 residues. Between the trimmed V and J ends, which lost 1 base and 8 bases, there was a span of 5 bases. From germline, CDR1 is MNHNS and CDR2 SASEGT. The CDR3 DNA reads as TGTGCCAGCAGTGAAGTGGGAGGCTACACCTTC. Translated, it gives CASSEVGGYTF.

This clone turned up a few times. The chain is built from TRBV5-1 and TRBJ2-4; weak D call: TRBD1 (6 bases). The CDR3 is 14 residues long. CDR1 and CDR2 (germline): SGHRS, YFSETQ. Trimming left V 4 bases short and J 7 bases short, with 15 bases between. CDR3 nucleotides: TGCGCCAGCAGCCCCGGGACATCGGGGAACATTCAGTACTTC. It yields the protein CASSPGTSGNIQYF.

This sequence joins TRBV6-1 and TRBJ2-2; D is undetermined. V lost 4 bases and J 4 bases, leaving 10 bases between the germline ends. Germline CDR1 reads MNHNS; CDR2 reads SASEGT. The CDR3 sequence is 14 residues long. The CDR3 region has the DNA TGTGCCAGCAGTGTTCGTCCGATCACCGGGGAGCTGTTTTTT. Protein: CASSVRPITGELFF.

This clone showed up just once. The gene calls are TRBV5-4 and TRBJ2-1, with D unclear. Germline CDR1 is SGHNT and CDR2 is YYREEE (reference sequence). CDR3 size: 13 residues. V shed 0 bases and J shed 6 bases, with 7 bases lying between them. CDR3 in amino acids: CASSLGLSNEQFF. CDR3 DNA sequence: TGTGCCAGCAGCTTGGGGCTGTCCAATGAGCAGTTCTTC.

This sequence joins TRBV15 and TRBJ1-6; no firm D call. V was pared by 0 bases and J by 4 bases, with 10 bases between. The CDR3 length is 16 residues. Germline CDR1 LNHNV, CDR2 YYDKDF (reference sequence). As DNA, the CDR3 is TGTGCCACCAGCAGAGATCGCGGCACATATAATTCACCCCTCCACTTT. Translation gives CATSRDRGTYNSPLHF.

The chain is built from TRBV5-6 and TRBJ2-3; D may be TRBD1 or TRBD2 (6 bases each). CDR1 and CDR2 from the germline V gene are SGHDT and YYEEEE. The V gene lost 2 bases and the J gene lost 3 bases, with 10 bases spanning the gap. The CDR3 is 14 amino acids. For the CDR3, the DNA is TGTGCCAGCAGCTTCGGGGGCAGGACAGATACGCAGTATTTT. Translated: CASSFGGRTDTQYF. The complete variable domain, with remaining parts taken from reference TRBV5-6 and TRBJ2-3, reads DAGVTQSPTHLIKTRGQQVTLRCSPKSGHDTVSWYQQALGQGPQFIFQYYEEEERQRGNFPDRFSGHQFPNYSSELNVNALLLGDSALYLCASSFGGRTDTQYFGPGTRLTVL.

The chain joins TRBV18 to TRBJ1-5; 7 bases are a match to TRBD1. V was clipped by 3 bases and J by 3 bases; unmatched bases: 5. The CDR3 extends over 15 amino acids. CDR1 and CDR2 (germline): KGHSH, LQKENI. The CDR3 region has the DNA TGTGCCAGCTCACCTTCAGGGGGGGACAATCAGCCCCAGCATTTT. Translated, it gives CASSPSGGDNQPQHF.

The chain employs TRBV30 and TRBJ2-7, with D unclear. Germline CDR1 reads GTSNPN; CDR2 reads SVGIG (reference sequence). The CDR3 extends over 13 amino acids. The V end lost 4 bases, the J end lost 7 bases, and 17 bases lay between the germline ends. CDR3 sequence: CAWTYGVSREQYF. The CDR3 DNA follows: TGTGCCTGGACCTATGGGGTCTCTCGGGAGCAGTACTTC.